A selection of T cell receptor beta chains follows, all from one sample in a study of T cells in Graves' hyperthyroidism and ophthalmopathy. Each CDR3 protein is one row after TCRdb ran MiXCR on the multiplex PCR reads. The sample holds a few hundred thousand distinct CDR3 sequences; 15% are singletons and the top ten take approximately 32%. Sequencing was carried out using blood. These receptors all come from a woman aged 25 to 39 with Graves' hyperthyroidism. CDR3s include the opening cysteine and the closing phenylalanine or tryptophan. The D gene is left open where the match is weak. Some rows mark clone size as missing; the rest say once, few, many or name a class of expanded clone.

J gene	D gene	clone size	V gene	CDR3 protein	CDR3 DNA
TRBJ2-1	TRBD2	many	TRBV7-2	CASSLRTSGILYNEQFF	TGTGCCAGCAGCCTACGGACTAGCGGTATACTATACAATGAGCAGTTCTTC
TRBJ1-1	-	few	TRBV7-9	CASSLGPANTEAFF	TGTGCCAGCAGCTTAGGTCCGGCGAACACTGAAGCTTTCTTT
TRBJ1-6	-	-	TRBV10-3	CAITPDSNSPLHF	TGTGCCATCACGCCAGACAGTAATTCACCCCTCCACTTT
TRBJ1-1	-	many	TRBV5-5	CASSGVTGRNTEAFF	TGTGCCAGCAGCGGCGTGACAGGCCGCAACACTGAAGCTTTCTTT
TRBJ2-5	TRBD1	few	TRBV2	CASSADRGRETQYF	TGTGCCAGCAGTGCGGACAGGGGGCGAGAGACCCAGTACTTC
TRBJ1-1	-	few	TRBV5-1	CASSLEGGRGDTEAFF	TGCGCCAGCAGCTTGGAGGGGGGGCGCGGGGACACTGAAGCTTTCTTT
TRBJ2-2	TRBD1	many	TRBV2	CASSEAVDGRGLIGELFF	TGTGCCAGCAGTGAAGCAGTTGACGGCAGGGGGCTAATCGGGGAGCTGTTTTTT
TRBJ1-5	-	-	TRBV20-1	CSAPSRGVWDQPQHF	TGCAGTGCCCCCTCTCGCGGGGTTTGGGATCAGCCCCAGCATTTT
TRBJ2-7	TRBD2	once	TRBV18	CASSGEAGKYEQYF	TGTGCCAGCTCGGGGGAAGCGGGAAAATACGAGCAGTACTTC
TRBJ2-1	TRBD2	few	TRBV20-1	CSAQPGLASYNEQFF	TGCAGTGCTCAACCGGGACTAGCATCCTACAATGAGCAGTTCTTC
TRBJ1-6	-	-	TRBV20-1	CSASYSPLHF	TGCAGTGCTAGTTATTCACCCCTCCACTTT
TRBJ2-2	TRBD2	-	TRBV7-9	CASSLEDSGRRVSGELFF	TGTGCCAGCAGCTTAGAGGATAGCGGGAGGAGAGTGTCCGGGGAGCTGTTTTTT
TRBJ2-1	TRBD2	many	TRBV30	CAWSEGTSVASNEQFF	TGTGCCTGGAGTGAAGGGACTAGCGTCGCGTCGAATGAGCAGTTCTTC
TRBJ2-1	TRBD2	-	TRBV12-5	CASGLGPSGSDEQFF	TGTGCTAGTGGTTTGGGGCCTAGCGGGAGTGATGAGCAGTTCTTC
TRBJ1-1	-	many	TRBV2	CASSDRVEAFF	TGTGCCAGCAGTGACAGGGTTGAAGCTTTCTTT
TRBJ2-3	TRBD2	-	TRBV20-1	CSASGMVGLAGSEFLRTDTQYF	TGCAGTGCTAGTGGCATGGTGGGACTAGCGGGATCTGAGTTCTTAAGGACAGATACGCAGTATTTT
TRBJ2-5	-	many	TRBV4-1	CASSQVRELQETQYF	TGCGCCAGCAGCCAAGTGCGGGAACTCCAAGAGACCCAGTACTTC
TRBJ1-2	-	many	TRBV12-3/TRBV12-4	CASSLGGGYTF	TGTGCCAGCAGTTTGGGGGGGGGCTACACCTTC